This TCR beta chain was retrieved from a study of glioma-infiltrating T cells after dendritic cell vaccination. Selection required adequate fresh-frozen tumor tissue plus more than two years' survival data. No glioblastoma patient carried an isocitrate dehydrogenase mutation. Blood PBMC samples: pre-vaccination, two weeks post third vaccination, and at tumor progression. Repertoires were generated with immunoSEQ multiplex PCR, while TCRdb's copy carries only in-frame clones and drops some. The repertoire holds approximately 82,000 clones, over 85% seen once, with 3.2% in the top ten. Trimming stripped 0 bases from V and 0 bases from J, with 8 bases between. There are 14 residues in the CDR3. CDR1 and CDR2 from the germline V gene are SQVTM and ANQGSEA.

The sample here was blood, taken before dendritic cell vaccination. The chain carries TRBV29-1 and TRBJ1-1, with D uncertain. The source is a human donor with glioblastoma. The chain's CDR3 is CSVEDRRVNTEAFF. CDR3 coding DNA: TGCAGCGTTGAAGACCGGAGGGTGAACACTGAAGCTTTCTTT.